Listed here are 2 T cell receptor beta chains from one sample, sequenced in a study of cytomegalovirus exposure and HLA in healthy donors. Primers for the PCR totalled 60 Vbeta and 13 Jbeta. Assay: immunoSEQ multiplex PCR; the TCRdb copy retains only in-frame clones and omits some. The repertoire holds more than 140,000 clones, with over 60% as singletons. The sequencing input was PBMCs. These receptors came from a male donor in good health and CMV-seronegative.

This clone was detected once. The chain recombines TRBV19 with TRBJ1-3; 7 bases agree with TRBD1. V was clipped by 6 bases and J by 0 bases; unmatched bases: 11. Germline V CDR1 and CDR2: LNHDA, SQIVND (reference sequence). The CDR3 loop spans 17 amino acids. The CDR3 reads CASSRPGQASSGNTIYF. DNA of the CDR3: TGTGCCAGTAGCCGTCCCGGACAGGCGAGCTCTGGAAACACCATATATTTT.

The rearrangement uses TRBV25-1 and TRBJ1-2; a weak D match, TRBD1 (6 bases). With 3 bases removed from V and 7 bases from J, the gap between germline ends came to 9 bases. This CDR3 is built from 12 residues. The germline CDR1 and CDR2 sequences are MGHDK and SYGVNS. The CDR3 loop is CASSDLGAGYTF. The DNA of the CDR3 is TGTGCCAGCAGTGATTTGGGGGCTGGCTACACCTTC.